This is a list of T cell receptor beta chains from one sample in a study of shared clonotypes between healthy human individuals. Sequenced by immunoSEQ multiplex PCR; TCRdb stores in-frame clones only, minus some. The sample lists about 330,000 clones, more than 75% occurring once. The specimen sequenced was memory CD8+ T cells sorted from blood. The receptors come from a man between 18 and 29 years old in good health. Both conserved end residues are part of each CDR3. D genes are given only for firm matches. Rows give clone size only sometimes, using once, few, many, or a class for an expanded clone.

CDR3nt: TGTGCCAGTCTGGAGGGATACACCGGGGAGCTGTTTTTT; CDR3aa: CASLEGYTGELFF; j_gene: TRBJ2-2; v_gene: TRBV6-5; abundance: NA; d_gene: NA
CDR3nt: TGTGCCAGCAGTTACGCGTCGGACAGGGGAGAAGAGCAGTACTTC; CDR3aa: CASSYASDRGEEQYF; j_gene: TRBJ2-7; v_gene: TRBV6-6; abundance: NA; d_gene: TRBD1
CDR3nt: TGTGCCAGCAGCGAATACGCTGGGACTAACGAGCAGTACTTC; CDR3aa: CASSEYAGTNEQYF; j_gene: TRBJ2-7; v_gene: TRBV7-9; abundance: NA; d_gene: TRBD2
CDR3nt: TGTGCCAGCAGCTTAGGATTGGGGGACTATGGCTACACCTTC; CDR3aa: CASSLGLGDYGYTF; j_gene: TRBJ1-2; v_gene: TRBV7-9; abundance: NA; d_gene: NA
CDR3nt: TGTGCCAGCAGCTTAGGGTCAACGGGGGGTTCCTACGAGCAGTACTTC; CDR3aa: CASSLGSTGGSYEQYF; j_gene: TRBJ2-7; v_gene: TRBV7-8; abundance: NA; d_gene: TRBD2
CDR3nt: TGTGCCAGCAGCCCGGGGACAGCCGGCTATGGCTACACCTTC; CDR3aa: CASSPGTAGYGYTF; j_gene: TRBJ1-2; v_gene: TRBV9; abundance: once; d_gene: TRBD1
CDR3nt: TGTGCCAGCAGCTTAGGATCTAGCGGGACCCCCTCCTACGAGCAGTACTTC; CDR3aa: CASSLGSSGTPSYEQYF; j_gene: TRBJ2-7; v_gene: TRBV7-2; abundance: NA; d_gene: TRBD2
CDR3nt: TGTGCCAGCAGTTACTCGAGCACCCAGTACACCGGGGAGCTGTTTTTT; CDR3aa: CASSYSSTQYTGELFF; j_gene: TRBJ2-2; v_gene: TRBV6-5; abundance: once; d_gene: NA
CDR3nt: TGTGCCAGCAGCGGGGACAGGGGGATCCAGTACTTC; CDR3aa: CASSGDRGIQYF; j_gene: TRBJ2-5; v_gene: TRBV9; abundance: NA; d_gene: TRBD1
CDR3nt: TGTGCCAGCAGTTCCCCGCGGACGCACAATGAGCAGTTCTTC; CDR3aa: CASSSPRTHNEQFF; j_gene: TRBJ2-1; v_gene: TRBV27; abundance: NA; d_gene: NA
CDR3nt: TGTGCCATCAGTGACCCGGTGGGAGGGGCACAGGAGCAGTTCTTC; CDR3aa: CAISDPVGGAQEQFF; j_gene: TRBJ2-1; v_gene: TRBV10-3; abundance: NA; d_gene: TRBD2
CDR3nt: TGTGCCAGCAGTAGAACCGGACAGGTGCCCGAGCAGTACTTC; CDR3aa: CASSRTGQVPEQYF; j_gene: TRBJ2-7; v_gene: TRBV6-1; abundance: NA; d_gene: TRBD1
CDR3nt: TGTGCCCACACAGGGGATCTCTATGGCTACACCTTC; CDR3aa: CAHTGDLYGYTF; j_gene: TRBJ1-2; v_gene: TRBV2; abundance: NA; d_gene: TRBD1
CDR3nt: TGCGCCAGCAGCCAAGAGGACGGACTAGCGGGAGTCGAGCAGTACTTC; CDR3aa: CASSQEDGLAGVEQYF; j_gene: TRBJ2-7; v_gene: TRBV4-3; abundance: NA; d_gene: TRBD2
CDR3nt: TGTGCCAGCAGCGTAGGTCTCCCACGGGTCATCTTT; CDR3aa: CASSVGLPRVIF; j_gene: TRBJ1-1; v_gene: TRBV9; abundance: NA; d_gene: NA
CDR3nt: TGTGCCTCGGGGAGCAACCCGAATGAAAAACTGTTTTTT; CDR3aa: CASGSNPNEKLFF; j_gene: TRBJ1-4; v_gene: TRBV10-3; abundance: NA; d_gene: NA
CDR3nt: TGTGCCAGCAGTTCCCGGGGCCCCTACGAGCAGTACTTC; CDR3aa: CASSSRGPYEQYF; j_gene: TRBJ2-7; v_gene: TRBV6-1; abundance: NA; d_gene: NA
CDR3nt: TGTGCCAGCAGCTTAAGGTTCGTGGAGGGCCACTACGAGCAGTACTTC; CDR3aa: CASSLRFVEGHYEQYF; j_gene: TRBJ2-7; v_gene: TRBV7-9; abundance: NA; d_gene: NA
CDR3nt: TGTGCCAGCAGCTTACTTTTGACAGGGGCAGAGACCCAGTACTTC; CDR3aa: CASSLLLTGAETQYF; j_gene: TRBJ2-5; v_gene: TRBV7-9; abundance: once; d_gene: TRBD1
CDR3nt: TGTGCCAGCAGCCCAAAAGGGGGCAATCAGCCCCAGCATTTT; CDR3aa: CASSPKGGNQPQHF; j_gene: TRBJ1-5; v_gene: TRBV7-9; abundance: NA; d_gene: NA
CDR3nt: TGTGCCAGTAGTATCGGACTTAACTACGAGCAGTACTTC; CDR3aa: CASSIGLNYEQYF; j_gene: TRBJ2-7; v_gene: TRBV19; abundance: NA; d_gene: NA
CDR3nt: TGTGCCAGCAGTGAATCGGGGACTGAAGCTTTCTTT; CDR3aa: CASSESGTEAFF; j_gene: TRBJ1-1; v_gene: TRBV25-1; abundance: NA; d_gene: NA
CDR3nt: TGTGCCAGCGGGACATCCTCCATGGTTGGGCAGTACTTC; CDR3aa: CASGTSSMVGQYF; j_gene: TRBJ2-7; v_gene: TRBV27; abundance: NA; d_gene: NA
CDR3nt: TGTGCCAGCAGCTTCGTACAGGGATCCGGCACTGAAGCTTTCTTT; CDR3aa: CASSFVQGSGTEAFF; j_gene: TRBJ1-1; v_gene: TRBV7-9; abundance: NA; d_gene: NA
CDR3nt: TGTGCCAGCACCTACTTCGGACAGGGGGCGTATGGCTACACCTTC; CDR3aa: CASTYFGQGAYGYTF; j_gene: TRBJ1-2; v_gene: TRBV7-2; abundance: many; d_gene: TRBD1
CDR3nt: TGTGCCAGCAGTCCTCCGTGGCCTAGCTTGAATGAGCAGTTCTTC; CDR3aa: CASSPPWPSLNEQFF; j_gene: TRBJ2-1; v_gene: TRBV6-6; abundance: NA; d_gene: NA
CDR3nt: TGTGCCAGCAGTGACCAGGACAGGGGGCCTAACTATGGCTACACCTTC; CDR3aa: CASSDQDRGPNYGYTF; j_gene: TRBJ1-2; v_gene: TRBV2; abundance: NA; d_gene: TRBD1
CDR3nt: TGTGCCAGCAGCGGCGGGACACCCGAGGAGAGGGACACTGAAGCTTTCTTT; CDR3aa: CASSGGTPEERDTEAFF; j_gene: TRBJ1-1; v_gene: TRBV5-6; abundance: NA; d_gene: NA
CDR3nt: TGTGCCACCAGACATCCCGGGACACCTTACGAGCAGTACTTC; CDR3aa: CATRHPGTPYEQYF; j_gene: TRBJ2-7; v_gene: TRBV7-9; abundance: NA; d_gene: NA
CDR3nt: TGTGCTAGATTCGGAAAAGGAGACTACGAGCAGTACTTC; CDR3aa: CARFGKGDYEQYF; j_gene: TRBJ2-7; v_gene: TRBV7-7; abundance: few; d_gene: NA
CDR3nt: TGTGCCAGCAGTAGAGCAGCGGGAGAGGGCGCAGATACGCAGTATTTT; CDR3aa: CASSRAAGEGADTQYF; j_gene: TRBJ2-3; v_gene: TRBV6-4; abundance: NA; d_gene: TRBD2
CDR3nt: TGTGCCATCAGCTTGACTAGCGGGAAAACCTACGAGCAGTACTTC; CDR3aa: CAISLTSGKTYEQYF; j_gene: TRBJ2-7; v_gene: TRBV10-3; abundance: NA; d_gene: TRBD2
CDR3nt: TGTGCCAGCTCACCCGTAGGAGTGACTAACTATGGCTACACCTTC; CDR3aa: CASSPVGVTNYGYTF; j_gene: TRBJ1-2; v_gene: TRBV18; abundance: NA; d_gene: NA
CDR3nt: TGTGCCAGCAGCTTTAGATCTGAAGCTTTCTTT; CDR3aa: CASSFRSEAFF; j_gene: TRBJ1-1; v_gene: TRBV5-6; abundance: NA; d_gene: NA
CDR3nt: TGTGCCAGCAGCGTACAAGGGGCCCCAGGCTATGGCTACACCTTC; CDR3aa: CASSVQGAPGYGYTF; j_gene: TRBJ1-2; v_gene: TRBV7-9; abundance: NA; d_gene: NA
CDR3nt: TGTGCCAGCCGTGAGGGGCGGGAGGTCGATACGCAGTATTTT; CDR3aa: CASREGREVDTQYF; j_gene: TRBJ2-3; v_gene: TRBV19; abundance: NA; d_gene: TRBD2
CDR3nt: TGTGCCAGCTTTAGCGGGAGTAGGTACGAGCAGTACTTC; CDR3aa: CASFSGSRYEQYF; j_gene: TRBJ2-7; v_gene: TRBV2; abundance: NA; d_gene: TRBD2
CDR3nt: TGTGCCAGCAGTTTTCAGGGGATTCAGCCCCAGCATTTT; CDR3aa: CASSFQGIQPQHF; j_gene: TRBJ1-5; v_gene: TRBV27; abundance: once; d_gene: NA
CDR3nt: TGTGCCAGCAGCTTAATCCCCAGGGATCCTGAAGCTTTCTTT; CDR3aa: CASSLIPRDPEAFF; j_gene: TRBJ1-1; v_gene: TRBV7-8; abundance: NA; d_gene: NA
CDR3nt: TGTGCCAGCAGCTCCCCACTATCCTTCTACAATGAGCAGTTCTTC; CDR3aa: CASSSPLSFYNEQFF; j_gene: TRBJ2-1; v_gene: TRBV11-2; abundance: many; d_gene: NA
CDR3nt: TGTGCCAGCAGTTACCCGCCTAGCGGGAGCGGCCACGAGCAGTACTTC; CDR3aa: CASSYPPSGSGHEQYF; j_gene: TRBJ2-7; v_gene: TRBV6-5; abundance: NA; d_gene: TRBD2
CDR3nt: TGTGCCAGCAGTTACGATGATATGGACTACGAGCAGTACTTC; CDR3aa: CASSYDDMDYEQYF; j_gene: TRBJ2-7; v_gene: TRBV6-5; abundance: once; d_gene: NA
CDR3nt: TGTGCCTGGAGTGAGGAGACCCAGTACTTC; CDR3aa: CAWSEETQYF; j_gene: TRBJ2-5; v_gene: TRBV30; abundance: NA; d_gene: NA
CDR3nt: TGCGCCAGCAGCCATACAGGGGGAGGGACCTACGAGCAGTACTTC; CDR3aa: CASSHTGGGTYEQYF; j_gene: TRBJ2-7; v_gene: TRBV5-1; abundance: once; d_gene: NA
CDR3nt: TGTGCCAGCATATTCGGGAGGGAAGCTTTCTTT; CDR3aa: CASIFGREAFF; j_gene: TRBJ1-1; v_gene: TRBV28; abundance: NA; d_gene: NA
CDR3nt: TGCGCCAGCAGCCAAAGGGTAGGAGAAAAACTGTTTTTT; CDR3aa: CASSQRVGEKLFF; j_gene: TRBJ1-4; v_gene: TRBV4-1; abundance: NA; d_gene: NA
CDR3nt: TGTGCCAGCAGCGTAGAGGGGTACGAGCAGTACTTC; CDR3aa: CASSVEGYEQYF; j_gene: TRBJ2-7; v_gene: TRBV9; abundance: NA; d_gene: NA
CDR3nt: TGTGCCAGCAGTGAAGGTCATCCCTACGAGCAGTACTTC; CDR3aa: CASSEGHPYEQYF; j_gene: TRBJ2-7; v_gene: TRBV2; abundance: NA; d_gene: NA
CDR3nt: TGCGCCAGCAGCCAAGTGGGTAGCGGGGTTTACAATGAGCAGTTCTTC; CDR3aa: CASSQVGSGVYNEQFF; j_gene: TRBJ2-1; v_gene: TRBV4-1; abundance: NA; d_gene: TRBD2
CDR3nt: TGTGCCAGCAGCGATGGGATATATACGCAGTATTTT; CDR3aa: CASSDGIYTQYF; j_gene: TRBJ2-3; v_gene: TRBV9; abundance: NA; d_gene: NA
CDR3nt: TGTGCCAGCAGCTTCTTCGGGGGAGATACGCAGTATTTT; CDR3aa: CASSFFGGDTQYF; j_gene: TRBJ2-3; v_gene: TRBV7-2; abundance: once; d_gene: NA
CDR3nt: TGTGCCAGCAGCAGCCTCAGGCGGGCAACTAATGAAAAACTGTTTTTT; CDR3aa: CASSSLRRATNEKLFF; j_gene: TRBJ1-4; v_gene: TRBV7-6; abundance: once; d_gene: NA
CDR3nt: TGTGCCAGCAGCCTTGCCCTACAGGGGTACGAGCAGTACTTC; CDR3aa: CASSLALQGYEQYF; j_gene: TRBJ2-7; v_gene: TRBV5-6; abundance: NA; d_gene: TRBD1
CDR3nt: TGTGCCAGCAGCGCCGAGGGGGACAGATACAATGAGCAGTTCTTC; CDR3aa: CASSAEGDRYNEQFF; j_gene: TRBJ2-1; v_gene: TRBV9; abundance: NA; d_gene: TRBD1
CDR3nt: TGTGCCAGCAGCCCGGACGCGGGAGTCGGGGAGCTGTTTTTT; CDR3aa: CASSPDAGVGELFF; j_gene: TRBJ2-2; v_gene: TRBV7-9; abundance: NA; d_gene: TRBD2
CDR3nt: TGTGCCAGCAGCCCTCCCAGGGTTTCGAACACTGAAGCTTTCTTT; CDR3aa: CASSPPRVSNTEAFF; j_gene: TRBJ1-1; v_gene: TRBV7-9; abundance: NA; d_gene: NA
CDR3nt: TGTGCCAACTCGGAGGGACTAGGCTCCTACGAGCAGTACTTC; CDR3aa: CANSEGLGSYEQYF; j_gene: TRBJ2-7; v_gene: TRBV2; abundance: once; d_gene: TRBD2
CDR3nt: TGCGCCAGCAGCCCGGGGGACAGAAAGGCCCAGCATTTT; CDR3aa: CASSPGDRKAQHF; j_gene: TRBJ1-5; v_gene: TRBV4-1; abundance: NA; d_gene: TRBD1
CDR3nt: TGTGCCAGCAGCCACGATCTTGGGACAGGGACGACCGAGCAGTACTTC; CDR3aa: CASSHDLGTGTTEQYF; j_gene: TRBJ2-7; v_gene: TRBV5-4; abundance: NA; d_gene: TRBD1